This is a list of T cell receptor beta chains from one sample in a study of blood T cell repertoires in COVID-19. Profiling relied on immunoSEQ multiplex PCR, and the TCRdb table lists in-frame clones only, not all of them. The sample carries about 79,000 clones, about 87% recorded once. Sequencing was done on a sample of peripheral blood. These receptors all come from a man between 45 and 60 years old with active COVID-19. CDR3s include the opening cysteine and the closing phenylalanine or tryptophan. D genes are given only for firm matches. Clone size is shown for a subset of rows, as once, few, many or a class of expanded clone.

CASSLLRDTGIEQYF TGTGCCAGTAGCCTACTCCGGGACACGGGGATAGAGCAGTACTTC TRBV19 - TRBJ2-7 -
CASSQARAYEQYF TGTGCCAGCAGCCAAGCTCGGGCCTACGAGCAGTACTTC TRBV4-2 - TRBJ2-7 -
CASGLGSRGMSGNTIYF TGTGCTAGTGGTTTAGGGTCAAGGGGCATGAGTGGAAACACCATATATTTT TRBV12-5 - TRBJ1-3 -
CASTSGGVNNEQFF TGTGCCAGCACTTCGGGGGGGGTAAACAATGAGCAGTTCTTC TRBV28 once TRBJ2-1 TRBD2
CSVVSPGWLSTDTQYF TGCAGCGTTGTCTCGCCGGGGTGGCTTAGCACAGATACGCAGTATTTT TRBV29-1 - TRBJ2-3 -
CASSQAWTSGGTDTQYF TGCGCCAGCAGCCAGGCATGGACTAGCGGGGGCACAGATACGCAGTATTTT TRBV4-3 - TRBJ2-3 TRBD2
CSVADRAETQYF TGCAGCGTTGCCGACAGGGCCGAGACCCAGTACTTC TRBV29-1 - TRBJ2-5 TRBD1
CATSDLGLARSNEQFF TGTGCCACCAGTGACCTGGGACTAGCTAGGTCCAATGAGCAGTTCTTC TRBV24-1 - TRBJ2-1 TRBD2
CASSTPGTRLTDTQYF TGTGCCAGCAGCACTCCCGGGACTAGACTCACAGATACGCAGTATTTT TRBV5-6 - TRBJ2-3 TRBD2
CASGEWPEAFF TGTGCCAGCGGGGAGTGGCCTGAAGCTTTCTTT TRBV7-2 - TRBJ1-1 -
CASSTTSGRALTGELFF TGTGCCAGCAGCACGACTAGCGGGAGGGCGTTGACCGGGGAGCTGTTTTTT TRBV5-4 few TRBJ2-2 TRBD2
CASSLADSRVGELFF TGTGCCAGCAGTTTAGCGGACAGTAGGGTCGGGGAGCTGTTTTTT TRBV27 few TRBJ2-2 -
CASSWRGAPYEQYF TGTGCCAGCAGTTGGCGCGGGGCCCCCTACGAGCAGTACTTC TRBV25-1 - TRBJ2-7 -
CASSEPGGNTYEQYF TGTGCCAGCAGTGAGCCAGGGGGAAACACCTACGAGCAGTACTTC TRBV6-1 - TRBJ2-7 TRBD1
CASSTSGAGTGGDTQYF TGCGCCAGCAGCACGAGCGGGGCGGGGACGGGGGGAGATACGCAGTATTTT TRBV4-3 - TRBJ2-3 TRBD2
CASSVGRSGPGVETQYF TGTGCCAGCAGCGTAGGACGTAGCGGTCCTGGGGTGGAGACCCAGTACTTC TRBV9 - TRBJ2-5 -